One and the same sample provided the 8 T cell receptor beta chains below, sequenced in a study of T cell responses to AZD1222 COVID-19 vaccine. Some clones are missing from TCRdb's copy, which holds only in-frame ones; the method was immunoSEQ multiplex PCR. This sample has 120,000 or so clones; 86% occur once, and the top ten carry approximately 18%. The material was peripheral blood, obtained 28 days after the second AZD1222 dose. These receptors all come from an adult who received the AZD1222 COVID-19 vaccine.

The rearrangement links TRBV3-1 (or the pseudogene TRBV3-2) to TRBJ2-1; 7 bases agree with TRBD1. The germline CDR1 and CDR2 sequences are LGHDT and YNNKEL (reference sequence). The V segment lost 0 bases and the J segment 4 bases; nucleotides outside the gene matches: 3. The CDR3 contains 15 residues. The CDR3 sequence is CASSQEPGQYNEQFF. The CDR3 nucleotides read TGTGCCAGCAGCCAAGAGCCGGGACAGTACAATGAGCAGTTCTTC.

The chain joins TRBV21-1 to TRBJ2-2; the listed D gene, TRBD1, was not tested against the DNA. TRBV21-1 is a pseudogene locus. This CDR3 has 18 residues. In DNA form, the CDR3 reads TGTGCCAGCAGCTCGGCTCCACAGGGGGCGGAGAACACCGGGGAGCTGTTTTTT. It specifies CASSSAPQGAENTGELFF.

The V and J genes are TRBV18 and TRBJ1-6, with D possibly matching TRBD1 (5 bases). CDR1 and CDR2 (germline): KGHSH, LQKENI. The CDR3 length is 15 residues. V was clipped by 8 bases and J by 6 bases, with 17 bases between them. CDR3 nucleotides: TGTGCCAGCCGCTTACAGGATTCGGGTAATTCACCCCTCCACTTT. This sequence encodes CASRLQDSGNSPLHF.

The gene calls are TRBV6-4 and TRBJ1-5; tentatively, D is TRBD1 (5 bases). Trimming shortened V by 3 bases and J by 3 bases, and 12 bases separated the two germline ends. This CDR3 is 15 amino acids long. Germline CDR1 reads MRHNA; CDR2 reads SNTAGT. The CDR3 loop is CASSDLGHNNQPQHF. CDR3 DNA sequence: TGTGCCAGCAGTGATCTCGGACACAACAATCAGCCCCAGCATTTT.

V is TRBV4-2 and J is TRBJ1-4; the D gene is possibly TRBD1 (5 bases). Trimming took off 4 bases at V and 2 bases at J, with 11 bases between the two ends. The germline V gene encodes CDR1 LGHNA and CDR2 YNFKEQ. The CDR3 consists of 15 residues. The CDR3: CASSPRQTTNEKLFF. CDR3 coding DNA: TGTGCCAGCAGCCCTAGACAGACCACTAATGAAAAACTGTTTTTT.

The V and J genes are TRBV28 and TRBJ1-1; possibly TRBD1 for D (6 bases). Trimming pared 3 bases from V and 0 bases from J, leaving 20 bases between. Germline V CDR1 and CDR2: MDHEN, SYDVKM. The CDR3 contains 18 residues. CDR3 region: CASSLGENRVPMNTEAFF. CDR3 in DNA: TGTGCCAGCAGTTTGGGGGAAAACAGGGTCCCGATGAACACTGAAGCTTTCTTT.

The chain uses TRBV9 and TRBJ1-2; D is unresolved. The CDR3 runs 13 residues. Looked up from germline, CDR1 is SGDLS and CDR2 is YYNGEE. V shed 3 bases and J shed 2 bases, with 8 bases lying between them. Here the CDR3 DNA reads TGTGCCAGCAGCGCCGAATCAAACTATGGCTACACCTTC. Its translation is CASSAESNYGYTF.

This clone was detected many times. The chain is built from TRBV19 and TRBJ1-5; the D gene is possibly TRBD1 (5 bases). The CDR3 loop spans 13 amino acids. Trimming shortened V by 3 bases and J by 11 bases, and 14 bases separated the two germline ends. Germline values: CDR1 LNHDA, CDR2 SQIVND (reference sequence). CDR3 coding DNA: TGTGCCAGTAGTATTGCCCCAGGGTCGACCCAGCATTTT. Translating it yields CASSIAPGSTQHF.